This entry concerns a single TCR beta chain. The CDR3 sequence is 19 residues long. Germline CDR1 is MDHEN and CDR2 is SYDVKM. After removal of 5 bases from V and 6 bases from J, the junction contained 23 bases not matched to a gene. This specimen comes from a study of shared clonotypes between healthy human individuals. Some clones are missing from TCRdb's copy, which holds only in-frame ones; the method was immunoSEQ multiplex PCR. The data show under 600,000 clones, with roughly 79% seen just once and approximately 12% held by the top ten. The material sequenced was PBMCs. This receptor was obtained from a middle-aged woman in good health. Some clones in this sample may be carry-over from other donors' samples. This chain joins TRBV28 and TRBJ2-7; 9 bases are a match to TRBD2. This CDR3 is CASSVTRYSIAGELGEQYF. The CDR3 nucleotides read TGTGCCAGCAGTGTTACCCGTTACTCCATAGCGGGAGAACTCGGCGAGCAGTACTTC.